The 15 T cell receptor beta chains reported below all come from one sample, sequenced in a study of T cell responses to AZD1222 COVID-19 vaccine. Some clones are missing from TCRdb's copy, which holds only in-frame ones; the method was immunoSEQ multiplex PCR. Counted here are under 150,000 clones, roughly 90% occurring once; the ten biggest clones make up about 3%. The specimen comprised peripheral blood, sampled on day 0 of AZD1222 vaccination. These receptors were obtained from an adult in good health.

This clone was observed a few times. The V and J genes are TRBV6-6 and TRBJ1-6, with 8 positions matching TRBD1. Per germline, CDR1 MNHNY and CDR2 SVGAGI (reference sequence). V dropped 6 bases and J dropped 7; count of bases not matched to a gene: 11. The CDR3 sequence is 16 residues long. Here the CDR3 reads CASRGPGGVENSPLHF. CDR3 sequence (DNA): TGTGCCAGCAGAGGTCCAGGGGGCGTCGAAAATTCACCCCTCCACTTT.

V gene TRBV2 combines with J gene TRBJ2-7; 12 positions agree with TRBD1. CDR3 length equals 14 residues. Unmatched junction bases numbered 4, after V lost 5 bases and J lost 5 bases. Germline CDR1 reads SNHLY; CDR2 reads FYNNEI. The CDR3 here is CASSRDRGLNEQYF. The CDR3 DNA reads TGTGCCAGCAGTCGGGACAGGGGGCTAAACGAGCAGTACTTC.

The chain recombines TRBV19 with TRBJ1-5; TRBD1 might be the D (5 bases). Per germline, CDR1 LNHDA and CDR2 SQIVND (reference sequence). This CDR3 spans 15 amino acids. The V gene lost 9 bases and the J gene lost 7 bases, with 22 bases spanning the gap. The DNA for the CDR3 is TGTGCCAGCGCCCCTGAGTCCGGGGCTAACCAGCCCCAGCATTTT. Its protein is CASAPESGANQPQHF. The variable domain in full, completed from reference TRBV19 and TRBJ1-5, reads DGGITQSPKYLFRKEGQNVTLSCEQNLNHDAMYWYRQDPGQGLRLIYYSQIVNDFQKGDIAEGYSVSREKKESFPLTVTSAQKNPTAFYLCASAPESGANQPQHFGDGTRLSIL.

The V gene is TRBV18, the J gene TRBJ1-4; D unclear. V gave up 2 bases and J gave up 7 bases, with 11 bases separating them. Germline V gene lookup returns CDR1 KGHSH and CDR2 LQKENI. CDR3 length equals 14 residues. For the CDR3, the DNA is TGTGCCAGCTCACCAAATGCTGGACGTGAAAAACTGTTTTTT. Encoded protein: CASSPNAGREKLFF.

The gene calls are TRBV5-1 and TRBJ1-6, with D maybe TRBD1 (5 bases). In germline, CDR1 is SGHRS, CDR2 YFSETQ. Deletions cut 0 bases from V and 13 bases from J, with 17 bases between. The CDR3 loop spans 15 amino acids. The CDR3 sequence is CASSLAGTDAGPLHF. CDR3 sequence (DNA): TGCGCCAGCAGCTTGGCTGGGACGGACGCTGGTCCCCTCCACTTT.

The CDR3 sequence is CAWSGLGGNYGYTF. The CDR3 DNA follows: TGTGCCTGGAGTGGGCTGGGCGGAAACTATGGCTACACCTTC. The chain couples TRBV30 to TRBJ1-2, with unresolved D. The V and J ends lost 1 base and 2 bases respectively, with 11 bases between them. CDR3 size: 14 residues. The germline V gene encodes CDR1 GTSNPN and CDR2 SVGIG (reference sequence).

This clone appeared a single time. The chain links TRBV3-1 (or the pseudogene TRBV3-2) to TRBJ1-1; D is unresolved. V was clipped by 3 bases and J by 2 bases, with 10 bases between them. The germline V gene has CDR1 LGHDT and CDR2 YNNKEL (reference sequence). The CDR3 runs 14 residues. CDR3 DNA: TGTGCCAGCAGCCATCGAGGAACCAACACTGAAGCTTTCTTT. This sequence encodes CASSHRGTNTEAFF.

The rearrangement uses TRBV11-2 and TRBJ1-1; D is ambiguous. This CDR3 is built from 14 residues. The V end was cut by 5 bases, the J end by 1 base, with 11 bases between. Germline values: CDR1 SGHAT, CDR2 FQNNGV. The DNA of the CDR3 is TGTGCCAGCAGCCACGACGGGGAGAACACTGAAGCTTTCTTT. Protein sequence: CASSHDGENTEAFF.

The chain couples TRBV19 to TRBJ1-4, with D uncertain. V gave up 3 bases and J gave up 8 bases, with 13 bases separating them. The length of the CDR3 is 14 residues. Looked up from germline, CDR1 is LNHDA and CDR2 is SQIVND (reference sequence). Here the CDR3 DNA reads TGTGCCAGTAGTATGGCGGAGAGGAGGGAAAAACTGTTTTTT. Protein sequence: CASSMAERREKLFF.

The chain combines TRBV30 with TRBJ1-6; the match to TRBD1 covers 8 bases. Unmatched junction bases numbered 2, after V lost 5 bases and J lost 5 bases. Germline V gene sequence: CDR1 GTSNPN, CDR2 SVGIG (reference sequence). This CDR3 is 13 amino acids long. CDR3 protein: CAWGQGNNSPLHF. As DNA, the CDR3 is TGTGCCTGGGGACAGGGAAATAATTCACCCCTCCACTTT.

The gene calls are TRBV14 and TRBJ2-7; D is uncertain. CDR3 length: 15 amino acids. Trimming shortened V by 0 bases and J by 0 bases, and 9 bases separated the two germline ends. Germline CDR1 and CDR2: SGHDN and FVKESK. In DNA, the CDR3 is TGTGCCAGCAGCCAAGATGAGATCAGCTCCTACGAGCAGTACTTC. It translates to CASSQDEISSYEQYF.

The CDR3 sequence is CSVVRTEAFF. CDR3 DNA sequence: TGCAGCGTTGTGCGCACTGAAGCTTTCTTT. The chain employs TRBV29-1 and TRBJ1-1; D is unclear. This CDR3 is built from 10 residues. Trimming took 4 bases from V and 4 from J, leaving 4 bases between them. Germline CDR1 and CDR2: SQVTM and ANQGSEA.

V usage is TRBV12-3 or TRBV12-4 and J usage is TRBJ1-2, with a tentative D call TRBD1 (6 bases). This CDR3 has 11 residues. The germline V and J ends were trimmed by 6 bases and 8 bases, with 10 bases remaining between them. CDR3 loop: CASRTGRGYTF. Written as DNA, the CDR3 is TGTGCCAGCAGGACAGGAAGAGGCTACACCTTC.

The genes are TRBV7-8 and TRBJ1-6, with D maybe TRBD1 (5 bases). The CDR3 runs 13 residues. Germline assignment: CDR1 SGHVS and CDR2 FQNEAQ. The V end lost 1 base, the J end lost 9 bases, and 7 bases lay between the germline ends. The CDR3 nucleotides read TGTGCCAGCAGCTTAGAGGGGAGTTCACCCCTCCACTTT. Translating it yields CASSLEGSSPLHF.

This rearrangement joins TRBV19 to TRBJ2-1, with 11 positions matching TRBD2. The germline V gene has CDR1 LNHDA and CDR2 SQIVND (reference sequence). The V and J ends lost 7 bases and 12 bases, in that order; junction bases with no gene match: 14. This CDR3 contains 15 residues. The CDR3 sequence is CASISGTSGSVGQFF. CDR3 bases: TGTGCCAGTATTTCGGGGACTAGCGGAAGTGTTGGGCAGTTCTTC.